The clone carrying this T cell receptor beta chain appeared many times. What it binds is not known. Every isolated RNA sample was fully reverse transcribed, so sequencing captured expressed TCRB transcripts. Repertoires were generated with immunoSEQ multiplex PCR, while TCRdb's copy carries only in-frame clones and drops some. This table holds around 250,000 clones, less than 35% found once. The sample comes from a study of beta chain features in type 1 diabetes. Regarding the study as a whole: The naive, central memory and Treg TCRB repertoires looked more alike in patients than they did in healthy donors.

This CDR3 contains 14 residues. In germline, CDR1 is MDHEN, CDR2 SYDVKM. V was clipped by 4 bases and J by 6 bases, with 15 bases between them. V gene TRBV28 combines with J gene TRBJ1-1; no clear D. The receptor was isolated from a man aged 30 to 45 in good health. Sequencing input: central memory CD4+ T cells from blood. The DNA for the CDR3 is TGTGCCAGCAGTTCCGTCTCGGGTTTTTCTGAAGCTTTCTTT. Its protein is CASSSVSGFSEAFF.